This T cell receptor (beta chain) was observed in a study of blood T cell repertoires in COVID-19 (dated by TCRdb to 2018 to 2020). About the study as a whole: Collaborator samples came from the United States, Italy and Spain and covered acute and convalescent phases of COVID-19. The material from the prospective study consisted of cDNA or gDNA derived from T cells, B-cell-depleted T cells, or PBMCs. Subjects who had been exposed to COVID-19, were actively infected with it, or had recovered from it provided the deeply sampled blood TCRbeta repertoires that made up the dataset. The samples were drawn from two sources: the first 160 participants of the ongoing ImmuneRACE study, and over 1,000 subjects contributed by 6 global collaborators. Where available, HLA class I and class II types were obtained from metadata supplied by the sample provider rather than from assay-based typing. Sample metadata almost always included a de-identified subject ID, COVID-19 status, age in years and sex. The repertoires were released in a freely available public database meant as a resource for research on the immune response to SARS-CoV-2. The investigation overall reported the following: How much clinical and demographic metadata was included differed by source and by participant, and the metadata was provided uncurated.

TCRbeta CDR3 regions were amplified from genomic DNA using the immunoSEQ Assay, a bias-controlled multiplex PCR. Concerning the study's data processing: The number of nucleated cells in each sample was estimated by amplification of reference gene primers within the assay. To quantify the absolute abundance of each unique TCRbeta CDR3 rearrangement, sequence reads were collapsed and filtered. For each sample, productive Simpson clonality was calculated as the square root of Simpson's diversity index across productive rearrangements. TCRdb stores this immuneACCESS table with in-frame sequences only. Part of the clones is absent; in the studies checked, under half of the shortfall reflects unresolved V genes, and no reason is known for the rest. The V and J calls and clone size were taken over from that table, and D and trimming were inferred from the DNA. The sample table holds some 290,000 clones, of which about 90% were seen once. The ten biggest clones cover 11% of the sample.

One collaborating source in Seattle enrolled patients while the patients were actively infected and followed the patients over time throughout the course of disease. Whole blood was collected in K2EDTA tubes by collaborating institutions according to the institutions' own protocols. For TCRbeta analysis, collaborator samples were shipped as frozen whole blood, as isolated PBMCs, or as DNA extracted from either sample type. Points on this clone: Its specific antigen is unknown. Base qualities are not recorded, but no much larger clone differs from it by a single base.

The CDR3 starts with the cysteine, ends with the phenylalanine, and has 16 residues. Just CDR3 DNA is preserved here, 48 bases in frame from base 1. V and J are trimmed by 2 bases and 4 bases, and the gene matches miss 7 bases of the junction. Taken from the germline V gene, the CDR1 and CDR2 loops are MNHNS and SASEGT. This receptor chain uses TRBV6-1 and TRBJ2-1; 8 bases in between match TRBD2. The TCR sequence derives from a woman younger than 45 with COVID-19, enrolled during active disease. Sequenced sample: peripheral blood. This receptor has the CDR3 CASSEWTGGKYNEQFF. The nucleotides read TGTGCCAGCAGTGAATGGACGGGAGGGAAGTACAATGAGCAGTTCTTC.